This TCR beta chain was retrieved from a study of blood T cell repertoires in COVID-19. Overall study context: Whether acute or convalescent, the COVID-19 samples came from the United States, Italy and Spain.

Generated by immunoSEQ multiplex PCR, the TCRdb table keeps only in-frame clones and is missing some. Counted here are 300,000 to 350,000 clones, 85% to 90% occurring once; the ten biggest clones make up roughly 4.3%. V lost 7 bases and J lost 5, with 20 bases in between. CDR1 and CDR2 from the germline V gene are MDHEN and SYDVKM. The CDR3 has 15 residues. The study recruited people aged 18 to 89 years across under 25 US areas. Assignments of participants to cohorts depended upon their own reported clinical history. The specimen sequenced was PBMCs or T cells enriched from blood (not recorded which). The chain recombines TRBV28 with TRBJ1-1, with D hard to call. This clonotype was obtained from a young woman with acute COVID-19. The CDR3 coding sequence is TGTGCCAGCACCTCATTCACCCGGGTGGAGACTGAAGCTTTCTTT. This translates into CASTSFTRVETEAFF.